The 3 T cell receptor beta chains below all came from one sample that was sequenced in a study of technical replicates of blood from a few donors. Generated by immunoSEQ multiplex PCR, the TCRdb table keeps only in-frame clones and is missing some. The sample shows just over 80,000 clones, around 96% of them seen only once. The sample taken for sequencing was T cells isolated from PBMCs. Receptors originate from a human donor in good health.

A single count supports this clone. The chain couples TRBV4-1 to TRBJ1-3, with 9 bases aligning to TRBD1. The CDR3 covers 14 residues. V dropped 4 bases and J dropped 8; count of bases not matched to a gene: 6. Germline CDR1 reads MGHRA; CDR2 reads YSYEKL. The chain's CDR3 is CASSLIDRGDTIYF. DNA of the CDR3: TGCGCCAGCAGCCTAATTGACAGGGGGGACACCATATATTTT.

This clone was counted a single time. The chain combines TRBV27 with TRBJ2-5, with 7 nucleotides matching TRBD1. Unmatched junction bases numbered 0, after V lost 4 bases and J lost 4 bases. This CDR3 contains 12 residues. The V gene's germline CDR1 is MNHEY and CDR2 SMNVEV (reference sequence). CDR3 coding DNA: TGTGCCAGCAGTTGGACAGGAGAGACCCAGTACTTC. This encodes CASSWTGETQYF.

This chain connects TRBV7-9 to TRBJ2-7; D is perhaps TRBD1 (6 bases). Trimming pared 7 bases from V and 5 bases from J, leaving 21 bases between. CDR1 and CDR2 (germline): SEHNR, FQNEAQ (reference sequence). The CDR3 has 15 amino acids. For the CDR3, the DNA is TGTGCCAGCAACCCCGTCGGGCAGGGGAAGGACGAGCAGTACTTC. The encoded protein is CASNPVGQGKDEQYF.